The next 28 T cell receptor beta chains were all read from a single sample in a study of identical twins. In TCRdb, the 5' RACE reads were re-called with MiXCR into one record per CDR3 protein. This table holds 500,000 or so distinct CDR3 sequences, over 11% found once. This same sample was also taken into another study, of yellow fever vaccine responses in identical twins.

Sequencing was carried out using CD4+ T cells sorted from blood. The receptors derive from a woman aged 18-29 years in good health.

This clonotype was observed a few times. The CDR3 loop is CASSQIGSPGTGELFF. The CDR3 DNA sequence: TGTGCCAGCAGCCAGATAGGGTCCCCCGGGACCGGGGAGCTGTTTTTT. V and J are TRBV4-2 and TRBJ2-2; D is unclear. CDR3 size: 16 residues. The germline V and J ends were trimmed by 3 bases and 5 bases, with 16 bases remaining between them. Per germline, CDR1 LGHNA and CDR2 YNFKEQ.

As to this clonotype: The junction shows a germline mismatch at one end, possibly a read error. This chain uses TRBV7-8 with TRBJ2-5; 10 bases are a match to TRBD1. The germline CDR1 and CDR2 sequences are SGHVS and FQNEAQ. The CDR3 runs to 11 residues. This chain's CDR3 is CASSGGTGEDF. DNA for the CDR3: TGTGCCAGCAGCGGAGGGACAGGGGAGGACTTC.

This clonotype was seen only a few times. V is TRBV5-1 and J is TRBJ2-1, with 11 bases matching TRBD2. This CDR3 has 15 residues. Germline V gives CDR1 SGHRS, CDR2 YFSETQ. With V trimmed by 4 bases and J by 7 bases, 7 bases remained unmatched. The CDR3 loop reads CASSKTSGSENEQFF. In DNA, the CDR3 is TGCGCCAGCAGCAAAACTAGCGGGAGTGAGAATGAGCAGTTCTTC.

The chain combines TRBV29-1 with TRBJ1-1, with D perhaps matching TRBD1 (6 bases). The germline gives CDR1 SQVTM, CDR2 ANQGSEA. V lost 7 bases, J lost 2 bases, and 11 bases lay in between. CDR3 length: 12 amino acids. This CDR3 is CSGGHLNTEAFF. CDR3 bases: TGCAGCGGGGGACACCTAAACACTGAAGCTTTCTTT.

V is TRBV12-3 or TRBV12-4 and J is TRBJ2-1, with D perhaps matching TRBD1 or TRBD2 (6 bases each). The CDR3 has 11 amino acids. Trimming shortened V by 6 bases and J by 12 bases, and 12 bases separated the two germline ends. This chain's CDR3 is CASSRKGGQFF. CDR3 nucleotide sequence: TGTGCCAGCAGCAGGAAGGGGGGGCAGTTCTTC.

This rearrangement joins TRBV20-1 to TRBJ2-5; D is undetermined. The V end lost 0 bases, the J end lost 12 bases, and 11 bases lay between the germline ends. The CDR3 spans 11 residues. CDR1 and CDR2 from the germline V gene are DFQATT and SNEGSKA (reference sequence). The CDR3: CSARDSTPEYF. CDR3 bases: TGCAGTGCTAGAGATTCGACTCCCGAGTACTTC.

The J gene is TRBJ2-5, the V gene TRBV15; D gene unclear. V dropped 5 bases and J dropped 2 bases, with 6 bases sitting between them. Germline CDR1 reads LNHNV; CDR2 reads YYDKDF (reference sequence). This CDR3 is built from 12 residues. The CDR3: CATSRLQETQYF. The CDR3 bases are TGTGCCACCAGCCGGCTACAAGAGACCCAGTACTTC.

This clonotype was seen at least ten times. CDR3 sequence: CSVIAGFGTDTQYF. The CDR3 nucleotides are TGCAGCGTCATAGCAGGGTTCGGCACAGATACGCAGTATTTT. The rearrangement joins TRBV29-1 to TRBJ2-3; the D gene is possibly TRBD1 (5 bases). The CDR3 consists of 14 residues. CDR1 is SQVTM and CDR2 is ANQGSEA in the germline V gene. The V and J ends lost 6 bases and 1 base respectively, with 14 bases between them.

This clonotype was seen repeatedly, ten times or more. V usage is TRBV4-1 and J usage is TRBJ1-6, with D hard to call. Germline V lookup: CDR1 MGHRA, CDR2 YSYEKL. The CDR3 runs to 14 residues. V lost 0 bases and J lost 13, with 13 bases in between. As DNA, the CDR3 is TGCGCCAGCAGCCAAGATCGGGCCATTTCTCCCCTCCACTTT. Translating it yields CASSQDRAISPLHF.

This clonotype has ten or more counts. J is TRBJ1-2 and V is TRBV6-2 or TRBV6-3; D unresolved. The CDR3 loop spans 11 amino acids. Germline V lookup: CDR1 MNHEY, CDR2 SVGEGT. V was trimmed by 6 bases and J by 6 bases, leaving 8 bases between them. This CDR3 is CASSRGDGYTF. In DNA, the CDR3 is TGTGCCAGCAGCCGCGGGGATGGCTACACCTTC.

This clonotype was observed a handful of times. The rearrangement links TRBV7-6 to TRBJ2-1, with 10 bases aligning to TRBD2. Germline assignment: CDR1 SGHVS and CDR2 FNYEAQ. The CDR3 extends over 17 amino acids. Trimming removed 5 bases from V and 8 bases from J; junction bases left unmatched: 15. In DNA form, the CDR3 reads TGTGCCAGCAGCAAAGGGCTCTCGAGCGGGAGGGCGCATGAGCAGTTCTTC. Translating gives CASSKGLSSGRAHEQFF. Supplemented by reference TRBV7-6 and TRBJ2-1, the full variable domain reads GAGVSQSPRYKVTKRGQDVALRCDPISGHVSLYWYRQALGQGPEFLTYFNYEAQQDKSGLPNDRFSAERPEGSISTLTIQRTEQRDSAMYRCASSKGLSSGRAHEQFFGPGTRLTVL.

A few counts support this clonotype. The J gene is TRBJ1-5, the V gene TRBV28; 7 bases agree with TRBD1. The germline V gene encodes CDR1 MDHEN and CDR2 SYDVKM. V dropped 6 bases and J dropped 3; count of bases not matched to a gene: 5. The CDR3 totals 14 residues. CDR3 region: CASSPGTVNQPQHF. CDR3 sequence (DNA): TGTGCCAGCAGCCCCGGGACAGTCAATCAGCCCCAGCATTTT.

This clonotype was observed a few times. The chain recombines TRBV7-8 with TRBJ2-5; tentative D call: TRBD1 (6 bases). This CDR3 is built from 16 residues. Trimming pared 2 bases from V and 3 bases from J, leaving 16 bases between. Germline V gives CDR1 SGHVS, CDR2 FQNEAQ. CDR3 sequence: CASSLSRQDFKETQYF. CDR3 nucleotide sequence: TGTGCCAGCAGCTTATCGAGACAGGACTTCAAAGAGACCCAGTACTTC.

The J gene is TRBJ2-5, the V gene TRBV5-1; a possible D gene is TRBD2 (5 bases). Trimming removed 0 bases from V and 2 bases from J, with 11 bases in between. This CDR3 spans 15 amino acids. From germline, CDR1 is SGHRS and CDR2 YFSETQ. The CDR3 here is CASSLARRGQETQYF. In nucleotides, the CDR3 is TGCGCCAGCAGCTTGGCTCGGCGAGGGCAAGAGACCCAGTACTTC.

J is TRBJ2-2 and V is TRBV29-1; D not certain. Per the germline V gene, CDR1 is SQVTM and CDR2 is ANQGSEA. CDR3 length: 13 amino acids. Trimming left V 3 bases short and J 5 bases short, with 10 bases between. CDR3 in DNA: TGCAGCGTTGATTTCAGGAATACCGGGGAGCTGTTTTTT. Translation gives CSVDFRNTGELFF.

The chain recombines TRBV6-1 with TRBJ2-2; perhaps TRBD2 as D (6 bases). V was clipped by 6 bases and J by 4 bases, with 15 bases between them. The CDR3 sequence is 15 residues long. CDR1 and CDR2 (germline): MNHNS, SASEGT. The CDR3 protein is CASRSGGKSTGELFF. The CDR3 nucleotides are TGTGCCAGCAGATCAGGCGGGAAGAGCACCGGGGAGCTGTTTTTT.

The genes are TRBV10-1 and TRBJ2-5, with a weak D call TRBD1 (5 bases). CDR1 is WNHNN and CDR2 is SYGVQD in the germline V gene (reference sequence). There are 14 residues in the CDR3. V lost 4 bases, J lost 1 base, and 10 bases lay in between. CDR3: CASSVRDSQETQYF. As DNA, the CDR3 is TGCGCCAGCAGTGTTCGCGACAGCCAAGAGACCCAGTACTTC.

In this sample, this clonotype turned up a few times. The rearrangement uses TRBV5-1 and TRBJ2-4; the D call may be TRBD1 or TRBD2 (5 bases each). The germline CDR1 and CDR2 sequences are SGHRS and YFSETQ. With 2 bases removed from V and 3 bases from J, the gap between germline ends came to 9 bases. The length of the CDR3 is 14 residues. The CDR3 coding sequence is TGCGCCAGCAGCTTTATGGGGGACAAAAACATTCAGTACTTC. This translates into CASSFMGDKNIQYF.

The gene calls are TRBV5-6 and TRBJ2-3; TRBD2 matches 11 bases. In germline, CDR1 is SGHDT, CDR2 YYEEEE. The CDR3 is 15 amino acids. J lost 2 bases, V lost 5 bases, and 4 bases had no gene match. CDR3 residues: CASRRGLADTDTQYF. As DNA, the CDR3 is TGTGCCAGCAGGCGGGGACTAGCGGACACAGATACGCAGTATTTT.

A few counts support this clonotype. This rearrangement joins TRBV12-3 or TRBV12-4 to TRBJ1-1, with 7 nucleotides matching TRBD1. The CDR3 extends over 14 amino acids. Unmatched junction bases numbered 4, after V lost 3 bases and J lost 3 bases. This CDR3 is CASSFRGKDTEAFF. As DNA, the CDR3 is TGTGCCAGCAGTTTCAGGGGGAAGGACACTGAAGCTTTCTTT.

This chain joins TRBV24-1 and TRBJ2-3; D gene unclear. The V end lost 3 bases, the J end lost 3 bases, and 15 bases lay between the germline ends. This CDR3 has 16 amino acids. Germline CDR1 is KGHDR and CDR2 is SFDVKD. The CDR3 loop is CATSDPPSLGTDTQYF. Written as DNA, the CDR3 is TGTGCCACCAGTGATCCCCCCAGCCTGGGAACAGATACGCAGTATTTT.

This sequence joins TRBV30 and TRBJ2-2; D is ambiguous. From germline, CDR1 is GTSNPN and CDR2 SVGIG (reference sequence). Trimming took off 3 bases at V and 6 bases at J, with 8 bases between the two ends. The CDR3 is made up of 12 amino acids. CDR3 amino acids: CAWSRRSGELFF. The CDR3 DNA reads as TGTGCCTGGAGCCGGAGATCCGGGGAGCTGTTTTTT.

In its sample, this clonotype was seen a few times. V usage is TRBV4-2 and J usage is TRBJ2-2, with 8 positions matching TRBD2. Unmatched junction bases numbered 2, after V lost 0 bases and J lost 5 bases. The germline V gene encodes CDR1 LGHNA and CDR2 YNFKEQ. The CDR3 loop spans 15 amino acids. The CDR3 DNA follows: TGTGCCAGCAGCCAAGATAGCGGGGTTACCGGGGAGCTGTTTTTT. As protein: CASSQDSGVTGELFF.

This clonotype was seen more than once but under ten times. This sequence joins TRBV27 and TRBJ1-2; D is perhaps TRBD1 (6 bases). Germline V CDR1 and CDR2: MNHEY, SMNVEV (reference sequence). This CDR3 is built from 14 residues. The V end was cut by 2 bases, the J end by 7 bases, with 14 bases between. The CDR3 DNA reads as TGTGCCAGCAGTTTACGGGGGGCGCAGGGTGGCTACACCTTC. It codes for CASSLRGAQGGYTF.

The genes are TRBV6-2 or TRBV6-3 and TRBJ1-5; no definite D call. This CDR3 is built from 14 residues. Deletions cut 3 bases from V and 4 bases from J, with 10 bases between. The germline CDR1 and CDR2 sequences are MNHEY and SVGEGT. DNA for the CDR3: TGTGCCAGCAGTTATGGCAGTCTTAATCAGCCCCAGCATTTT. It codes for CASSYGSLNQPQHF.

This clonotype showed up many times. The chain employs TRBV7-9 and TRBJ1-3; D gene unclear. The CDR3 spans 14 residues. Per germline, CDR1 SEHNR and CDR2 FQNEAQ (reference sequence). V was pared by 1 base and J by 7 bases, with 11 bases between. CDR3 amino acids: CASSLGAGRNTIYF. Written as DNA, the CDR3 is TGTGCCAGCAGCTTAGGAGCGGGGAGGAACACCATATATTTT. Full variable domain (outside the CDR3, taken from reference TRBV7-9 and TRBJ1-3): DTGVSQNPRHKITKRGQNVTFRCDPISEHNRLYWYRQTLGQGPEFLTYFQNEAQLEKSRLLSDRFSAERPKGSFSTLEIQRTEQGDSAMYLCASSLGAGRNTIYFGEGSWLTVV.

The chain uses TRBV7-2 and TRBJ1-5; D uncertain. Trimming pared 5 bases from V and 3 bases from J, leaving 8 bases between. The germline gives CDR1 SGHTA, CDR2 FQGNSA. The CDR3 runs 13 residues. The chain's CDR3 is CASSARINQPQHF. The CDR3, as DNA: TGTGCCAGCAGCGCCCGCATCAATCAGCCCCAGCATTTT.

The V and J genes are TRBV6-1 and TRBJ2-1; possibly TRBD2 for D (5 bases). The V gene lost 5 bases and the J gene lost 4 bases, with 12 bases spanning the gap. CDR1 is MNHNS, CDR2 SASEGT, per germline. CDR3 length equals 14 residues. The CDR3: CASSLTRGYNEQFF. The CDR3 DNA is TGTGCCAGCAGTCTCACCCGGGGTTACAATGAGCAGTTCTTC.